This TCR beta chain was retrieved from a study of beta chain features in type 1 diabetes. Study details: Patients were similar to healthy donors in age and gender (as well as in cell yields). Findings and limits, study-wide: In all four CD4+ subsets, TCRB CDR3 length was significantly, moderately reduced in type 1 diabetes.

Expressed TCRB transcripts were sequenced after all isolated RNA was converted to cDNA. The data were produced by immunoSEQ multiplex PCR, yet TCRdb's version contains in-frame clones alone and is incomplete. The profile shows some 700,000 clones, 13% of them singletons. Points on this clone: Its target is unknown.

The V end was cut by 8 bases, the J end by 10 bases, with 27 bases between. Germline V lookup: CDR1 SNHLY, CDR2 FYNNEI. The CDR3 loop spans 17 amino acids. Sorted CD4+ subsets: naive, central memory, regulatory, stem cell-like memory (CD45RO/CCR7/CD25/CD127/CD95/CD27 panel). Purities in excess of 95% were seen in all sorted populations. The sequence was obtained from a man between 18 and 29 years old with type 1 diabetes. V gene TRBV2 combines with J gene TRBJ1-6; D gene unclear. The sequencing input was naive CD4+ T cells from blood. CDR3 DNA sequence: TGTGCCAGCCTATCCGGCGCCCTTTATGGAGTGGGCTCACCCCTCCACTTT. As protein: CASLSGALYGVGSPLHF. The variable domain in full, with the rest retrieved from reference TRBV2 and TRBJ1-6, is EPEVTQTPSHQVTQMGQEVILRCVPISNHLYFYWYRQILGQKVEFLVSFYNNEISEKSEIFDDQFSVERPDGSNFTLKIRSTKLEDSAMYFCASLSGALYGVGSPLHFGNGTRLTVT.